The rows below give T cell receptor beta chains drawn from one sample of a study of blood T cell repertoires in COVID-19. Only in-frame clones appear in the TCRdb table, and some are missing; sequencing was by immunoSEQ multiplex PCR. Of about 260,000 clones listed, roughly 90% are singletons. Sample: PBMCs or T cells enriched from blood (not recorded which). These receptors came from a man aged 40-55 years who had been exposed to COVID-19. CDR3s include the opening cysteine and the closing phenylalanine or tryptophan. The order of the fields is D gene, J gene, clone size, V gene, CDR3 DNA, CDR3 protein. A D gene is named only where the DNA matches it firmly. Part of the rows lack a size; the others show once, few, many or a class for expanded clones.

d_gene: -; j_gene: TRBJ2-7; abundance: -; v_gene: TRBV29-1; CDR3nt: TGCAGCGTTTTGGAGAGGCGGGACGGCTTTGAGCAGTACTTC; CDR3aa: CSVLERRDGFEQYF
d_gene: TRBD2; j_gene: TRBJ2-3; abundance: -; v_gene: TRBV29-1; CDR3nt: TGCAGCGTTGAAGCGCTAAAGGGACTAGCGGACACAGATACGCAGTATTTT; CDR3aa: CSVEALKGLADTDTQYF
d_gene: TRBD2; j_gene: TRBJ2-2; abundance: -; v_gene: TRBV7-9; CDR3nt: TGTGCCAGCAGCTCGCGCCCGGGAGGGCCTAACACCGGGGAGCTGTTTTTT; CDR3aa: CASSSRPGGPNTGELFF
d_gene: TRBD2; j_gene: TRBJ2-3; abundance: -; v_gene: TRBV7-3; CDR3nt: TGTGCCAGCAGCTTACCGGGACTAGCGGGAGCCCCAGATACGCAGTATTTT; CDR3aa: CASSLPGLAGAPDTQYF
d_gene: -; j_gene: TRBJ2-3; abundance: -; v_gene: TRBV19; CDR3nt: TGTGCCAGTAAGGTTAGCGCGGGCACAGATACGCAGTATTTT; CDR3aa: CASKVSAGTDTQYF
d_gene: TRBD2; j_gene: TRBJ2-7; abundance: -; v_gene: TRBV3-1/TRBV3-2; CDR3nt: TGTGCCAGCAGCCCGACTAGCGGGAGCTTTGACGAGCAGTACTTC; CDR3aa: CASSPTSGSFDEQYF
d_gene: -; j_gene: TRBJ2-3; abundance: -; v_gene: TRBV5-1; CDR3nt: TGCGCCAGCAGCTTGGGATCGGAGTTAAGCACAGATACGCAGTATTTT; CDR3aa: CASSLGSELSTDTQYF
d_gene: -; j_gene: TRBJ2-6; abundance: few; v_gene: TRBV5-4; CDR3nt: TGTGCCAGCAGTCCGCCCCCACAGGTTACCGGGGCCAACGTCCTGACTTTC; CDR3aa: CASSPPPQVTGANVLTF
d_gene: TRBD2; j_gene: TRBJ2-3; abundance: -; v_gene: TRBV10-3; CDR3nt: TGTGCCATCAGTGAGTCGAGCGGGAGGCCCCCAGATACGCAGTATTTT; CDR3aa: CAISESSGRPPDTQYF
d_gene: -; j_gene: TRBJ1-3; abundance: -; v_gene: TRBV30; CDR3nt: TGTGCCTGGAGCGCACTCTTATCTGGAAACACCATATATTTT; CDR3aa: CAWSALLSGNTIYF
d_gene: TRBD1; j_gene: TRBJ2-5; abundance: -; v_gene: TRBV28; CDR3nt: TGTGCCAGCGACGGGACAGGGTACCAAGAGACCCAGTACTTC; CDR3aa: CASDGTGYQETQYF